This TCR beta chain was sequenced for a study of T-cell memory formation after mild COVID-19. A note on this clonotype: Its antigen is unidentified.

Study-wide points: Second-wave clones with a day 37 peak had unconfirmed SARS-CoV-2 specificity.

This CDR3 is 16 amino acids long. V was clipped by 0 bases and J by 4 bases, with 13 bases between them. Germline V lookup: CDR1 SGHDT, CDR2 YYEEEE. TCRdb re-analysed the 5' RACE reads in MiXCR, keeping a single row per CDR3 protein. There are 110,000 or so distinct CDR3 sequences in the sample; 22% occur only once, and roughly 40% lies in the top ten. V is TRBV5-6 and J is TRBJ2-2; D perhaps matches TRBD2 (5 bases). The TCR sequence derives from a man between 18 and 35 years old who had mild COVID-19 (a few samples of this study predate the infection). Cell type and time point are not known. The sequenced material came from PBMCs or a T cell subset sorted from them (not recorded which). DNA for the CDR3: TGTGCCAGCAGCTTGGCCCTCCTGGCGGGCACCGGGGAGCTGTTTTTT. This encodes CASSLALLAGTGELFF.